This T cell receptor beta chain is from a study of T-cell reconstitution after alpha-beta-depleted transplantation in children (dated by TCRdb to between 2015 and 2016). Study-wide context: Using TCR repertoire profiling, the study followed T-cell immune reconstitution in a quantitative way in children after TCRalphabeta/CD19-depleted allogeneic hematopoietic cell transplantation. Study-level results and caveats: The frequencies of hyperexpanded clones fell over the following months, and after one year, T-cell counts and TCRbeta diversity were mostly attributed to newly produced T cells. In some patients, the high TCRbeta diversity seen at day 60 was put down to recipient T cells and intrathymic progenitors that had survived conditioning. The apparently early alphabetaT-cell count recovery about two months after transplant was reportedly dependent on only several hundred rapidly expanded clones derived from non-depleted graft cells.

The CDR3 starts with the cysteine, ends with the phenylalanine, and has 16 residues. Of the read, only the CDR3 DNA is kept; its 48 bases are in frame from base 1. The germline V gene encodes CDR1 SEHNR and CDR2 FQNEAQ (reference sequence). The junction shows trimming of 4 bases on V and 10 bases on J, plus 20 bases between the germline ends. To prepare the library, PCR was applied. The sequencing machine was an Illumina HiSeq 2500. TCR libraries were prepared with molecular barcoding, using unique molecular identifiers to normalize TCRbeta repertoire quantification. Clones were called with MiXCR by TCRdb after fastp trimmed the public reads at Q25, and only in-frame beta chains were retained. A single entry per CDR3 protein holds the most common genes and DNA from its merged rows. This sample comprises hundreds of thousands of distinct CDR3 sequences, roughly 13% of them detected only once. Together, the top ten hold around 2% of the sample.

About this clonotype: The specificity of this receptor is unknown. No base quality values were provided; no much bigger clone lies one nucleotide off.

The sample's treatment or condition label, decoded: allogeneic hematopoietic cell transplantation with graft depleted of TCRalphabeta T cells and CD19 B cells. Transplant recipients were children who received TCRalphabeta/CD19-depleted allogeneic hematopoietic cell grafts. The V and J genes are TRBV7-9 and TRBJ1-6; a confident D gene designation cannot be given. This specimen consisted of PBMCs, mostly from graft donor cells, obtained 360 days after TCRalphabeta/CD19-depleted stem cell transplant. This clonotype was sampled from a male patient younger than 18 who had a stem cell transplant for acute myeloid leukemia, so the T cells may come from the graft donor. In nucleotide form, the sequence is TGTGCCAGCAGCTCCCTAGCTCTGGGCGGCGGCTCACCCCTCCACTTT. This codes for CASSSLALGGGSPLHF.